The 24 T cell receptor beta chains presented below share a single source sample, sequenced in a study of identical twins. A single record per CDR3 protein comes from TCRdb applying MiXCR to the 5' RACE reads. The table shows about 690,000 distinct CDR3 sequences, with 6% to 6.5% occurring only once. The sample comprised naive T cells sorted from blood. These receptors were taken from a man aged 18 to 29 in good health.

This clonotype has only a few counts. The chain links TRBV6-1 to TRBJ2-3; no reliable D call. This CDR3 region has 14 residues. Germline lookup yields CDR1 MNHNS and CDR2 SASEGT. V was trimmed by 8 bases and J by 3 bases, leaving 15 bases between them. DNA of the CDR3: TGTGCCAGCTCCTCCGAGTATGGGACAGATACGCAGTATTTT. It encodes CASSSEYGTDTQYF.

The V call is TRBV5-1, the J call TRBJ2-1; 7 nucleotides align to TRBD1. The end of the DNA is better explained by TRBJ2-7, so the J call may be wrong. The CDR3 spans 15 residues. Germline CDR1 is SGHRS and CDR2 is YFSETQ. The CDR3 sequence: CASSVTGQSYNEQYF. The CDR3 nucleotides are TGCGCCAGCAGCGTGACGGGACAGTCCTACAATGAGCAGTACTTC.

The gene calls are TRBV4-1 and TRBJ2-1; 11 nucleotides match TRBD1. The J segment lost 5 bases and the V segment lost 3 bases, leaving 18 bases of the junction unmatched. The CDR3 is 20 residues long. In germline, CDR1 is MGHRA, CDR2 YSYEKL. As DNA, the CDR3 is TGCGCCAGCAGCCAGAGGCCGGACAGGGGGCAATTAGCGGGAGACAATGAGCAGTTCTTC. This codes for CASSQRPDRGQLAGDNEQFF.

In its sample, this clonotype was seen a few times. The chain uses TRBV10-3 and TRBJ1-5; 7 bases match TRBD1. CDR1 and CDR2 (germline): ENHRY, SYGVKD. Losses at the gene ends were 2 bases for V and 1 base for J; bases not matched to a gene: 5. The CDR3 is 16 amino acids. The CDR3 is CAISENRGGSNQPQHF. In DNA, the CDR3 is TGTGCCATCAGTGAGAACAGGGGCGGAAGCAATCAGCCCCAGCATTTT.

This clonotype has just a few counts. This chain uses TRBV3-1 with TRBJ1-3; 9 bases align to TRBD1. Germline-derived CDR1 and CDR2 are LGHDT and YNNKEL (reference sequence). This CDR3 comprises 16 residues. V was pared by 3 bases and J by 2 bases, with 5 bases of the junction left unmatched. The CDR3 spells CASSQADRGPGNTIYF. CDR3 sequence (DNA): TGTGCCAGCAGCCAGGCGGACAGGGGACCTGGAAACACCATATATTTT.

This rearrangement joins TRBV9 to TRBJ2-5; 9 bases are shared with TRBD2. With 3 bases clipped from V and 4 bases from J, the junction kept 13 bases outside the gene matches. Germline CDR1 is SGDLS and CDR2 is YYNGEE. There are 17 residues in the CDR3. As DNA, the CDR3 is TGTGCCAGCAGCGCGCCCCTCCTAGCGGGAATGCGAGAGACCCAGTACTTC. Protein: CASSAPLLAGMRETQYF.

Many counts were recorded for this clonotype. The gene calls are TRBV12-5 and TRBJ2-2, with D unclear. The CDR3 is made up of 16 amino acids. From germline, CDR1 is LGHNT and CDR2 FRNRAP. Trimming shortened V by 2 bases and J by 1 base, and 11 bases separated the two germline ends. The CDR3 here is CASGLIPQKNTGELFF. The CDR3 DNA reads as TGTGCTAGTGGTTTGATCCCGCAGAAGAACACCGGGGAGCTGTTTTTT. Drawing the rest from reference TRBV12-5 and TRBJ2-2, the complete variable domain is DARVTQTPRHKVTEMGQEVTMRCQPILGHNTVFWYRQTMMQGLELLAYFRNRAPLDDSGMPKDRFSAEMPDATLATLKIQPSEPRDSAVYFCASGLIPQKNTGELFFGEGSRLTVL.

This chain joins TRBV7-9 and TRBJ2-2, with 8 bases aligning to TRBD2. Germline loops: CDR1 SEHNR, CDR2 FQNEAQ (reference sequence). CDR3 length equals 16 residues. The junction had 11 bases not matched to a gene; V was cut back by 5 bases and J by 6 bases. The CDR3, as DNA: TGTGCCAGCAGCAAAATAGCGGGGAGGTCGTCCGGGGAGCTGTTTTTT. This encodes CASSKIAGRSSGELFF.

This clonotype was counted many times. The V call is TRBV3-1, the J call TRBJ1-4, with 8 nucleotides matching TRBD1. CDR1 is LGHDT, CDR2 YNNKEL, per germline (reference sequence). The CDR3 contains 14 residues. V trimming: 6 bases; J trimming: 5 bases; junction bases outside the gene matches: 5. This chain's CDR3 is CASSSTGENEKLFF. CDR3 bases: TGTGCCAGCAGTTCGACAGGGGAGAATGAAAAACTGTTTTTT.

This clonotype showed up many times. The V and J genes are TRBV20-1 and TRBJ2-1; 14 nucleotides line up with TRBD2. Germline V gene lookup returns CDR1 DFQATT and CDR2 SNEGSKA (reference sequence). The CDR3 has 15 amino acids. The V gene end was trimmed by 5 bases and the J gene end by 7 bases; junction bases not matched to a gene: 7. DNA for the CDR3: TGCAGTGCTTCGGGACTAGCGGGAGTTTTGAATGAGCAGTTCTTC. Amino acid sequence: CSASGLAGVLNEQFF.

Remarks on this clonotype: The junction departs from the called germline gene at one end, perhaps through a read error. DNA for the CDR3: TGTGCCAGCAGCTTGAGGGCGATTCGGTTT. Translated: CASSLRAIRF. This chain links TRBV5-6 with TRBJ1-4, with D hard to call. Germline V lookup: CDR1 SGHDT, CDR2 YYEEEE. This CDR3 is 10 amino acids long.

This sequence joins TRBV20-1 and TRBJ2-7; D gene uncertain. This CDR3 has 14 amino acids. CDR1 is DFQATT, CDR2 SNEGSKA, per germline (reference sequence). The V end lost 1 base, the J end lost 2 bases, and 12 bases lay between the germline ends. CDR3 residues: CSARVGDGAYEQYF. CDR3 coding DNA: TGCAGTGCTAGAGTCGGAGACGGTGCCTACGAGCAGTACTTC.

V usage is TRBV11-2 and J usage is TRBJ2-1; D call uncertain. Germline loops: CDR1 SGHAT, CDR2 FQNNGV. This CDR3 has 13 amino acids. V was shortened by 6 bases and J by 7 bases, with 13 bases between the two germline ends. DNA for the CDR3: TGTGCCAGCAGGGTATACGGCCGGAATGAGCAGTTCTTC. Its translation is CASRVYGRNEQFF.

V gene TRBV2 combines with J gene TRBJ2-3; the match to TRBD2 covers 11 bases. V lost 1 base and J lost 7; bases outside the gene matches: 4. Germline V CDR1 and CDR2: SNHLY, FYNNEI. The CDR3 consists of 15 residues. The DNA for the CDR3 is TGTGCCAGCAGTGAAGGACTAGCGGGACCGAATACGCAGTATTTT. Protein product: CASSEGLAGPNTQYF.

This clonotype was seen a handful of times. This chain links TRBV12-3 or TRBV12-4 with TRBJ2-7; 14 nucleotides align to TRBD2. There are 16 residues in the CDR3. Unmatched junction bases numbered 12, after V lost 8 bases and J lost 6 bases. DNA for the CDR3: TGTGCCAGCTCCCTTGGGGGGACTAGCGGGGGAATCGAGCAGTACTTC. Translation: CASSLGGTSGGIEQYF.

This clonotype was detected only a few times. This rearrangement joins TRBV7-9 to TRBJ1-1; a possible D gene is TRBD1 (5 bases). This CDR3 has 15 residues. Looked up from germline, CDR1 is SEHNR and CDR2 is FQNEAQ (reference sequence). The ends were cut back, 4 bases at V and 1 base at J, with 13 bases in the middle. Here the CDR3 reads CASSSPFGQNTEAFF. Written as DNA, the CDR3 is TGTGCCAGCAGCTCCCCTTTTGGACAGAACACTGAAGCTTTCTTT.

The V gene is TRBV15, the J gene TRBJ2-1; 9 bases line up with TRBD2. CDR3 size: 17 residues. After removal of 1 base from V and 0 bases from J, the junction contained 4 bases not matched to a gene. Per germline, CDR1 LNHNV and CDR2 YYDKDF (reference sequence). Written as DNA, the CDR3 is TGTGCCACCAGCAGAGGACTAGCGGCGAGCTCCTACAATGAGCAGTTCTTC. Protein: CATSRGLAASSYNEQFF.

For the CDR3, the DNA is TGTGCCAGCAGTGAAGTCAGCCAAGAGACCCAGTACTTC. Its protein is CASSEVSQETQYF. The genes are TRBV25-1 and TRBJ2-5; no firm D call. CDR3 size: 13 residues. V dropped 2 bases and J dropped 1 base, with 5 bases sitting between them. Germline assignment: CDR1 MGHDK and CDR2 SYGVNS.

This clonotype was seen a handful of times. The genes are TRBV2 and TRBJ2-6, with D unclear. Germline V lookup: CDR1 SNHLY, CDR2 FYNNEI. The CDR3 is 15 amino acids. Trimming shortened V by 9 bases and J by 0 bases, and 12 bases separated the two germline ends. The CDR3 region has the DNA TGTGCCAGTGCCTCCCGGGCCTCTGGGGCCAACGTCCTGACTTTC. Protein: CASASRASGANVLTF.

This clonotype was recorded a few times. This chain joins TRBV7-9 and TRBJ2-7, with 8 bases fitting TRBD2. J was trimmed by 4 bases and V by 4 bases; bases with no gene match: 9. CDR1 and CDR2 (germline): SEHNR, FQNEAQ (reference sequence). The CDR3 runs to 15 residues. Written as DNA, the CDR3 is TGTGCCAGCAGCTACGAAGCGGGAGCCGGGTACGAGCAGTACTTC. Translation gives CASSYEAGAGYEQYF.

There are many counts of this clonotype. The chain combines TRBV5-6 with TRBJ1-1, with D uncertain. The germline gives CDR1 SGHDT, CDR2 YYEEEE. V was pared by 9 bases and J by 1 base, with 4 bases between. CDR3 length: 10 residues. The CDR3 bases are TGTGCCATCCCGAACACTGAAGCTTTCTTT. It codes for CAIPNTEAFF.

A few counts support this clonotype. The V and J genes are TRBV5-1 and TRBJ2-7, with a tentative D call TRBD2 (6 bases). The CDR3 consists of 13 residues. Per germline, CDR1 SGHRS and CDR2 YFSETQ. Trimming took 4 bases from V and 2 from J, leaving 10 bases between them. CDR3 nucleotides: TGCGCCAGCAGCGATCCGGGGGCCTACGAGCAGTACTTC. Protein: CASSDPGAYEQYF.

At least ten counts were recorded for this clonotype. The chain recombines TRBV5-1 with TRBJ2-5, with D possibly matching TRBD2 (5 bases). CDR3 length: 14 residues. Trimming stripped 2 bases from V and 4 bases from J, with 12 bases between. Germline loops: CDR1 SGHRS, CDR2 YFSETQ. CDR3 protein: CASSLSAVLETQYF. The CDR3 DNA sequence: TGCGCCAGCAGCTTATCAGCGGTATTAGAGACCCAGTACTTC.

V gene TRBV25-1 combines with J gene TRBJ2-1; TRBD2 matches 11 bases. Germline V gives CDR1 MGHDK, CDR2 SYGVNS. The CDR3 loop spans 16 amino acids. J lost 3 bases, V lost 4 bases, and 5 bases had no gene match. CDR3 sequence reads: CASSVPGTSGYNEQFF. The CDR3 DNA reads TGTGCCAGCAGTGTTCCAGGGACTAGCGGCTACAATGAGCAGTTCTTC.